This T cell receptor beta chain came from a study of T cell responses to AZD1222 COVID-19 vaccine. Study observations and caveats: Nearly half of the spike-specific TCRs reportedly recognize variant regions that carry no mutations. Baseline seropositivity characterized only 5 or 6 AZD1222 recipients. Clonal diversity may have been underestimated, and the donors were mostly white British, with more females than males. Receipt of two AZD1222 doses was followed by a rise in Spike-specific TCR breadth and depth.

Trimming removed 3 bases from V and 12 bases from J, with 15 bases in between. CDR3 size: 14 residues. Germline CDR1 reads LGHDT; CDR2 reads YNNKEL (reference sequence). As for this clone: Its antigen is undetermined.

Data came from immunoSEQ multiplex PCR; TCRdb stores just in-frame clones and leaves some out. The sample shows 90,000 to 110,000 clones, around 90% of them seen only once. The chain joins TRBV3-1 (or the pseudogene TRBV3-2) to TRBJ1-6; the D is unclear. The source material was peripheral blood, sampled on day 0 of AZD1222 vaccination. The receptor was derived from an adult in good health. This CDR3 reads CASSHGTAAGPLHF. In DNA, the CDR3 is TGTGCCAGCAGCCATGGAACAGCCGCTGGACCCCTCCACTTT.